This T cell receptor beta chain was recovered during a study of T cells in Graves' hyperthyroidism and ophthalmopathy. Study-wide context: Specimen type is peripheral blood, collected at initial diagnosis prior to any treatment. Study results and caveats: Most expanded thyroid clonotypes above 0.001 recurred in blood. Median prediction lead before ophthalmopathy onset was about 6.5 months with the model.

Amplification of TCR beta CDR3 regions used RNA as the template. A first-round RT-PCR of the TCR CDR3 used the HTBI primer set. MiXCR, applied by TCRdb to the multiplex PCR reads, yields one record per CDR3 protein. Altogether 400,000 to 600,000 distinct CDR3 sequences are present, 15% to 20% being singletons, with the ten largest covering 25% to 30%. On the basis of clinical symptoms, serum thyroxine and TRAb, thyroid ultrasound and orbital computed tomography, diagnoses were made. The sample holds many counts of this clonotype. No antigen is known for it. Trimming removed 0 bases at V and 2 bases at J, with 17 bases between. Germline V gives CDR1 DFQATT, CDR2 SNEGSKA (reference sequence). The CDR3 has 16 amino acids.

The chain recombines TRBV20-1 with TRBJ2-7, with a possible D match to TRBD2 (7 bases). This TCR was recovered from a woman aged 25 to 39 with Graves' ophthalmopathy. The sample was blood. In DNA form, the CDR3 reads TGCAGTGCTAGAGATTTGGGGGCTAGCGGAACCTACGAGCAGTACTTC. Translation: CSARDLGASGTYEQYF.